The T cell receptor beta chain under discussion was sequenced for a study of T cells in Graves' hyperthyroidism and ophthalmopathy. This clonotype has a count of ten or more. TCR beta CDR3 regions were amplified from RNA. First-round RT-PCR with HTBI primers amplified the TCR CDR3 region. Each CDR3 protein gets one entry after TCRdb re-called the multiplex PCR reads with MiXCR. The sample shows under 450,000 distinct CDR3 sequences, about 17% of them seen only once. The sequence was collected from a woman aged 25 to 45 with Graves' hyperthyroidism that later progressed to Graves' ophthalmopathy. Sequenced input: blood.

The DNA of the CDR3 is TGTGCCAGCAGCCCATTCCCCACTAGCGGGGCCCACAATGAGCAGTTCTTC. Its protein product is CASSPFPTSGAHNEQFF. This chain joins TRBV3-1 and TRBJ2-1; 10 bases are a match to TRBD2. V shed 4 bases, J shed 5 bases, and the junction held 11 bases outside the gene matches. Looked up from germline, CDR1 is LGHDT and CDR2 is YNNKEL (reference sequence). The CDR3 has 17 amino acids.